This paragraph covers one T cell receptor (beta chain) sequence. The antigen remains unidentified. The data belong to a study of cytomegalovirus exposure and HLA in healthy donors. Overall study context: It was reported in a later analysis that the same platform had been used for the 120 or so validation repertoires as for the approximately 670 first-cohort repertoires. Study results and limitations: In vitro data verified a few CMV-associated chains as specific for CMV antigens. The study recorded 150 to 200 TCR beta chains that were cytomegalovirus-associated.

TCRdb's table, derived via immunoSEQ multiplex PCR, lists solely in-frame clones and lacks some. The sample carries about 190,000 clones, 86% recorded once. V was pared by 2 bases and J by 9 bases, with 6 bases of the junction left unmatched. Looked up from germline, CDR1 is SGDLS and CDR2 is YYNGEE. This CDR3 spans 15 amino acids. This chain connects TRBV9 to TRBJ1-6; 9 nucleotides match TRBD1. The source material was PBMCs. This TCR was sampled from a woman in her late teens or twenties in good health and CMV-seronegative. The CDR3 is CASSVGQGLGSPLHF. As DNA, the CDR3 is TGTGCCAGCAGCGTCGGACAGGGGCTCGGTTCACCCCTCCACTTT.